Listed below are T cell receptor beta chains from one sample, sequenced in a study of cytomegalovirus exposure and HLA in healthy donors. Here immunoSEQ multiplex PCR was the method, and the copy in TCRdb shows in-frame clones only, minus some. Here the sample spans 110,000 to 150,000 clones, over 75% being singletons. The sample taken for sequencing was PBMCs. These receptors were obtained from a female donor in good health and CMV-seronegative. CDR3s include the opening cysteine and the closing phenylalanine or tryptophan. A D gene is named only where the DNA matches it firmly. Clone size is given for some rows only: seen once, a few or many times, or a class if the clone is expanded.

>NA|TRBV7-9|TRBJ1-1|NA
CASSSIANTEAFF
TGTGCCAGCAGCTCAATAGCGAACACTGAAGCTTTCTTT
>NA|TRBV6-5|TRBJ2-5|NA
CASSYSGEETQYF
TGTGCCAGCAGTTACTCGGGCGAAGAGACCCAGTACTTC
>NA|TRBV25-1|TRBJ2-7|NA
CASSPTDRPFYEQYF
TGTGCCAGCAGCCCAACTGACAGGCCCTTTTACGAGCAGTACTTC
>TRBD1|TRBV27|TRBJ1-2|NA
CASSGQGYGYTF
TGTGCCAGCAGTGGACAGGGGTATGGCTACACCTTC
>NA|TRBV7-8|TRBJ2-1|NA
CASSFIGSGEQFF
TGTGCCAGCAGCTTTATTGGCAGCGGGGAGCAGTTCTTC
>NA|TRBV19|TRBJ1-3|NA
CASNRQIGNTIYF
TGTGCCAGTAATCGACAGATCGGAAACACCATATATTTT
>TRBD2|TRBV6-5|TRBJ2-7|NA
CASSPRTSGIYEQYF
TGTGCCAGCAGCCCTCGGACTAGCGGGATTTACGAGCAGTACTTC
>TRBD2|TRBV7-3|TRBJ2-3|NA
CASSLSHSGSTDTQYF
TGTGCCAGCAGCTTATCCCATAGCGGGAGCACAGATACGCAGTATTTT
>NA|TRBV4-1|TRBJ1-2|NA
CASSQEEAANYGYTF
TGCGCCAGCAGCCAAGAGGAAGCAGCGAACTATGGCTACACCTTC
>TRBD2|TRBV12-5|TRBJ2-5|NA
CASGPTPPGRGETQYF
TGTGCTAGTGGCCCAACCCCCCCCGGGAGGGGAGAGACCCAGTACTTC
>NA|TRBV28|TRBJ1-1|NA
CASSLHKGVIDTEAFF
TGTGCCAGCAGTTTACACAAGGGGGTGATCGACACTGAAGCTTTCTTT
>NA|TRBV6-1|TRBJ1-4|NA
CASTWQGHEKLFF
TGTGCCAGCACATGGCAGGGCCATGAAAAACTGTTTTTT
>NA|TRBV4-1|TRBJ1-1|many
CASSQVQGNTEAFF
TGCGCCAGCAGCCAGGTACAGGGAAACACTGAAGCTTTCTTT
>TRBD2|TRBV25-1|TRBJ2-1|NA
CASSEYAGGYNEQFF
TGTGCCAGCAGTGAATATGCGGGAGGTTACAATGAGCAGTTCTTC
>NA|TRBV4-1|TRBJ2-7|NA
CASSHLDSEQYF
TGCGCCAGCAGCCACTTGGACAGCGAGCAGTACTTC
>TRBD1|TRBV6-1|TRBJ1-2|NA
CASSTSGGAYGYTF
TGTGCCAGCAGTACCTCAGGGGGAGCCTATGGCTACACCTTC
>NA|TRBV29-1|TRBJ1-2|NA
CSVEQGVFYGYTF
TGCAGCGTTGAACAGGGCGTTTTCTATGGCTACACCTTC
>TRBD2|TRBV6-5|TRBJ2-3|NA
CASKLASSTDTQYF
TGTGCCAGCAAACTAGCGAGCTCCACAGATACGCAGTATTTT
>TRBD1|TRBV9|TRBJ1-2|once
CASSGGTGDYGYTF
TGTGCCAGCAGCGGAGGGACAGGGGACTATGGCTACACCTTC
>TRBD2|TRBV18|TRBJ2-1|NA
CASSPPSSGGNEQFF
TGTGCCAGCTCACCACCTTCTAGCGGGGGGAATGAGCAGTTCTTC
>NA|TRBV27|TRBJ2-1|once
CASSLGWGREQFF
TGTGCCAGCAGTTTAGGATGGGGCAGGGAGCAGTTCTTC
>NA|TRBV6-1|TRBJ1-4|NA
CASSVVNEKLFF
TGTGCCAGCTCAGTGGTTAATGAAAAACTGTTTTTT
>NA|TRBV9|TRBJ2-3|NA
CASSVANAGSTDTQYF
TGTGCCAGCAGCGTAGCGAACGCGGGAAGCACAGATACGCAGTATTTT
>TRBD1|TRBV23-1|TRBJ1-1|NA
CARSQFKSFRGRGNTEAFF
TGCGCCAGAAGTCAGTTTAAATCCTTCAGGGGGCGCGGGAACACTGAAGCTTTCTTT
>NA|TRBV4-1|TRBJ2-1|NA
CASSQEGALYNEQFF
TGCGCCAGCAGCCAAGAGGGGGCCCTCTACAATGAGCAGTTCTTC
>TRBD1|TRBV2|TRBJ1-4|few
CASRRQGATNEKLFF
TGTGCCAGCAGAAGGCAGGGGGCAACTAATGAAAAACTGTTTTTT
>TRBD1|TRBV19|TRBJ2-3|NA
CASSTRDRGRSTDTQYF
TGTGCCAGTAGTACCCGGGACAGGGGGAGGAGCACAGATACGCAGTATTTT
>NA|TRBV5-8|TRBJ1-2|NA
CASSQLPDSNYGYTF
TGTGCCAGCAGCCAGCTGCCGGACAGCAACTATGGCTACACCTTC
>NA|TRBV5-4|TRBJ2-3|NA
CASSLPGQGTDTQYF
TGTGCCAGCAGCTTGCCCGGACAAGGCACAGATACGCAGTATTTT
>TRBD1|TRBV28|TRBJ2-7|NA
CASSLYSGGFEQYF
TGTGCCAGCAGTTTATATTCAGGGGGCTTCGAGCAGTACTTC
>NA|TRBV30|TRBJ2-7|NA
CAWSVRYEQYF
TGTGCCTGGAGTGTTCGCTACGAGCAGTACTTC
>NA|TRBV11-2|TRBJ2-1|NA
CASSLEVVVANEQFF
TGTGCCAGCAGCTTAGAGGTCGTAGTAGCTAATGAGCAGTTCTTC
>NA|TRBV6-5|TRBJ1-2|few
CASSYLGGYGYTF
TGTGCCAGCAGTTACCTGGGAGGGTATGGCTACACCTTC
>TRBD2|TRBV7-9|TRBJ2-2|NA
CASSFGTSGRGNTGELFF
TGTGCCAGCAGCTTCGGGACTAGCGGGAGAGGCAACACCGGGGAGCTGTTTTTT
>NA|TRBV6-1|TRBJ1-4|NA
CASSRDSSEKLFF
TGTGCCAGCAGTCGGGACTCTTCGGAAAAACTGTTTTTT
>NA|TRBV6-5|TRBJ2-4|NA
CASSYSSVAKNIQYF
TGTGCCAGCAGTTACTCGAGCGTAGCCAAAAACATTCAGTACTTC
>NA|TRBV6-5|TRBJ2-3|few
CASSYQGPGATQYF
TGTGCCAGCAGTTACCAAGGGCCGGGAGCTACGCAGTATTTT
>TRBD2|TRBV29-1|TRBJ2-5|NA
CSAVAGEQETQYF
TGCAGCGCGGTAGCGGGAGAGCAGGAGACCCAGTACTTC
>NA|TRBV6-1|TRBJ2-7|NA
CASRGRDSSSREQYF
TGTGCCAGCAGAGGGCGGGACAGTTCCTCCCGGGAGCAGTACTTC
>NA|TRBV27|TRBJ1-1|NA
CASSFGKTHMNTEAFF
TGTGCCAGCAGTTTCGGGAAAACTCACATGAACACTGAAGCTTTCTTT
>NA|TRBV19|TRBJ2-1|few
CASSATGSSYNEQFF
TGTGCCAGTAGTGCCACAGGGAGCTCCTACAATGAGCAGTTCTTC
>TRBD1|TRBV15|TRBJ1-1|NA
CATSRGQPNTEAFF
TGTGCCACCAGTCGGGGACAGCCGAACACTGAAGCTTTCTTT
>NA|TRBV7-9|TRBJ2-5|NA
CASSLDTQETQYF
TGTGCCAGCAGCTTAGATACCCAGGAGACCCAGTACTTC
>TRBD1|TRBV5-6|TRBJ1-2|NA
CASSPGGNYGYTF
TGTGCCAGCAGTCCAGGGGGGAACTATGGCTACACCTTC
>TRBD1|TRBV5-4|TRBJ1-1|NA
CASSQRDRAEAFF
TGTGCCAGCAGCCAACGGGACAGGGCTGAAGCTTTCTTT
>NA|TRBV4-2|TRBJ2-1|NA
CASSPSDNEQFF
TGTGCCAGCAGCCCTAGCGACAATGAGCAGTTCTTC
>TRBD1|TRBV2|TRBJ2-5|NA
CASIRAGGETQYF
TGTGCCAGCATAAGGGCAGGGGGAGAGACCCAGTACTTC
>TRBD1|TRBV28|TRBJ1-2|NA
CASSLSQGATGYGYTF
TGTGCCAGCAGTTTGTCGCAGGGGGCCACGGGCTATGGCTACACCTTC
>TRBD1|TRBV2|TRBJ1-5|NA
CASSQTVSGGSQPQHF
TGTGCCAGCAGTCAAACGGTGTCAGGGGGCTCTCAGCCCCAGCATTTT
>TRBD1|TRBV15|TRBJ1-1|NA
CATSRDPDRGLNTEAFF
TGTGCCACCAGCAGAGATCCTGACAGGGGGTTGAACACTGAAGCTTTCTTT
>NA|TRBV4-2|TRBJ2-3|NA
CASSHPRVGSTDTQYF
TGTGCCAGCAGCCACCCGAGGGTCGGTAGCACAGATACGCAGTATTTT
>TRBD1|TRBV15|TRBJ2-3|NA
CATSREGTGPPTDTQYF
TGTGCCACCAGCAGAGAAGGGACAGGGCCTCCCACAGATACGCAGTATTTT
>NA|TRBV28|TRBJ2-1|few
CASSPTTGQRGFF
TGTGCCAGCAGTCCAACGACTGGACAGAGGGGGTTCTTC
>TRBD2|TRBV15|TRBJ2-3|NA
CATSLSTSGRTDTQYF
TGTGCCACCAGCTTATCGACTAGCGGGAGGACAGATACGCAGTATTTT
>NA|TRBV2|TRBJ1-1|once
CASSVYMNTEAFF
TGTGCCAGCAGTGTATACATGAACACTGAAGCTTTCTTT
>NA|TRBV20-1|TRBJ2-7|NA
CSGASYYEQYF
TGCAGTGGCGCATCCTACTACGAGCAGTACTTC
>NA|TRBV5-8|TRBJ2-2|NA
CASSLFPGELFF
TGTGCCAGCAGCCTCTTCCCGGGGGAGCTGTTTTTT
>TRBD1|TRBV6-5|TRBJ1-5|NA
CASSGGQGSRPQHF
TGTGCCAGCAGCGGCGGACAGGGCTCCCGGCCCCAGCATTTT
>TRBD2|TRBV10-2|TRBJ2-3|NA
CASSAGGMSTDTQYF
TGCGCCAGCAGTGCGGGGGGGATGAGCACAGATACGCAGTATTTT